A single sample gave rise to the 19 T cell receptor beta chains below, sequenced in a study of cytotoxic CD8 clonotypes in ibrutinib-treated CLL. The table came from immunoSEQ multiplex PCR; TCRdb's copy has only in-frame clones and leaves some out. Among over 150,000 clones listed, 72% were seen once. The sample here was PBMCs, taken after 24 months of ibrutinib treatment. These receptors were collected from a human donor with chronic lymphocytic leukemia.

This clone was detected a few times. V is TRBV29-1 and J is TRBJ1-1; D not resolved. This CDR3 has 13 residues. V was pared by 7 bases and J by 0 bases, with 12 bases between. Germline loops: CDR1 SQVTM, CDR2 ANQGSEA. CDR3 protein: CSGTTVMNTEAFF. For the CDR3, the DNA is TGCAGCGGCACTACAGTCATGAACACTGAAGCTTTCTTT.

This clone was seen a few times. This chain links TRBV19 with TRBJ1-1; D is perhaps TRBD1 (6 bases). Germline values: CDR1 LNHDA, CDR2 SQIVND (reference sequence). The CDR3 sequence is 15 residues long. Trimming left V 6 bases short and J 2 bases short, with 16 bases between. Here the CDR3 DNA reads TGTGCCAGTAGGCAACAGGGATGGGGAAACACTGAAGCTTTCTTT. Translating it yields CASRQQGWGNTEAFF.

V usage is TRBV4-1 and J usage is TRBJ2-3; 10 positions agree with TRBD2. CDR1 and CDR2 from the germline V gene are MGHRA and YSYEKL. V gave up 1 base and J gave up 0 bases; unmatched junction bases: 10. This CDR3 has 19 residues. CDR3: CASSQASLAGVKSTDTQYF. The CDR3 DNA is TGCGCCAGCAGCCAAGCTAGTCTAGCGGGAGTGAAAAGCACAGATACGCAGTATTTT.

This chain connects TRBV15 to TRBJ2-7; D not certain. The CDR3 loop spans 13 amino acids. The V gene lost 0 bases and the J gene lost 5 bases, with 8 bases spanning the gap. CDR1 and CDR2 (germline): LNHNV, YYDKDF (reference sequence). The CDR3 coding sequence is TGTGCCACCAGCAGAGATCTGGGCCACGAGCAGTACTTC. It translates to CATSRDLGHEQYF.

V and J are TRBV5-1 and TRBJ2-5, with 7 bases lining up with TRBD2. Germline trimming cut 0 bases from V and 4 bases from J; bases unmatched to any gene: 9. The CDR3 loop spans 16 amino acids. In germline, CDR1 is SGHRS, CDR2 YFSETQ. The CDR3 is CASSLAPGPGGETQYF. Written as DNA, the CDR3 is TGCGCCAGCAGCTTGGCGCCAGGGCCGGGGGGAGAGACCCAGTACTTC.

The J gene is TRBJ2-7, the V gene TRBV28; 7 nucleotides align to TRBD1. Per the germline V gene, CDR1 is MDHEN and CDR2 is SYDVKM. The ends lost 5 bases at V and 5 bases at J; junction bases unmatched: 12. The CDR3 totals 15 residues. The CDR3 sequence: CASSRRTGGFDEQYF. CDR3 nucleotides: TGTGCCAGCAGTCGTCGGACAGGTGGATTTGACGAGCAGTACTTC.

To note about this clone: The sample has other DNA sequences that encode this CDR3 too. CDR3 region: CAWSPGAHGYTF. DNA of the CDR3: TGTGCCTGGAGTCCGGGGGCTCATGGCTACACCTTC. The V gene is TRBV30, the J gene TRBJ1-2, with a tentative D call TRBD1 (6 bases). The length of the CDR3 is 12 residues. Trimming removed 2 bases from V and 6 bases from J, with 10 bases in between. CDR1 is GTSNPN, CDR2 SVGIG, per germline (reference sequence).

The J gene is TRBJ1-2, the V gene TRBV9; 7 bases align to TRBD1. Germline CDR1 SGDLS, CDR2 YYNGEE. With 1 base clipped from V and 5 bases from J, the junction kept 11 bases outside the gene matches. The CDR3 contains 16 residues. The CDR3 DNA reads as TGTGCCAGCAGCGTAAGACCCGACAGGGAATCATATGGCTACACCTTC. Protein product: CASSVRPDRESYGYTF.

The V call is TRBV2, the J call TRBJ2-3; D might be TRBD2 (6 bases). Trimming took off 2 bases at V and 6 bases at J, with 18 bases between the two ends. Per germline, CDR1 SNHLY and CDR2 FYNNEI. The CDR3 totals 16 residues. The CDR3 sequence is CASSENAGSWADTQYF. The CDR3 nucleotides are TGTGCCAGCAGTGAAAACGCGGGATCTTGGGCGGATACGCAGTATTTT.

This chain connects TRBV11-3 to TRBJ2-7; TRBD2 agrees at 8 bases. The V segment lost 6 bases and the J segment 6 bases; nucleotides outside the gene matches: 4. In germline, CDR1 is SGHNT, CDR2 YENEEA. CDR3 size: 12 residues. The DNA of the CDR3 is TGTGCCAGCAGTAGCGGGAACGGCGAGCAGTACTTC. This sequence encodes CASSSGNGEQYF.

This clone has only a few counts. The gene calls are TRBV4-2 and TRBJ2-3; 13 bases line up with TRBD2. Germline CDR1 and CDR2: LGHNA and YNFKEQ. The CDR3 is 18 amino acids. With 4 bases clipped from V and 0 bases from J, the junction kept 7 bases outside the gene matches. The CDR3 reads CASSRTRTSGRSTDTQYF. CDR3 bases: TGTGCCAGCAGCCGGACTAGGACTAGCGGGAGAAGCACAGATACGCAGTATTTT.

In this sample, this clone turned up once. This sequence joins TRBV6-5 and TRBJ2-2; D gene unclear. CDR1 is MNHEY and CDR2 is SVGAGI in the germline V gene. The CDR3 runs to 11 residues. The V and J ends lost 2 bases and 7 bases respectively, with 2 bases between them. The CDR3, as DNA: TGTGCCAGCAGTTACGGCGGGGAGCTGTTTTTT. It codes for CASSYGGELFF.

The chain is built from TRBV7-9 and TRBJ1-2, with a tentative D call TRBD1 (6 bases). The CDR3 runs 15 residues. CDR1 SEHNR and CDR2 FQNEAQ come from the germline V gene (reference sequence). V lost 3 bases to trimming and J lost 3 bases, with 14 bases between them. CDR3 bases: TGTGCCAGCAGCTTTAATTCGGACAGCTACTATGGCTACACCTTC. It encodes CASSFNSDSYYGYTF.

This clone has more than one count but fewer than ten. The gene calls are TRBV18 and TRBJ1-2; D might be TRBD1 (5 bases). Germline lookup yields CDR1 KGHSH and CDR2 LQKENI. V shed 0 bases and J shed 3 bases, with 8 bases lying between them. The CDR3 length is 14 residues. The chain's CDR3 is CASSPPGLDYGYTF. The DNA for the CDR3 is TGTGCCAGCTCACCACCGGGGCTGGACTATGGCTACACCTTC.

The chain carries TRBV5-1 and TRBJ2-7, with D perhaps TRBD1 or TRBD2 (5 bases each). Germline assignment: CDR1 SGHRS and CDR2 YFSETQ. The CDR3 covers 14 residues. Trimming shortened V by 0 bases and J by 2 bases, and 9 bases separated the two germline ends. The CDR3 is CASSLGVGAYEQYF. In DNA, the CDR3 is TGCGCCAGCAGCTTGGGCGTGGGGGCCTACGAGCAGTACTTC.

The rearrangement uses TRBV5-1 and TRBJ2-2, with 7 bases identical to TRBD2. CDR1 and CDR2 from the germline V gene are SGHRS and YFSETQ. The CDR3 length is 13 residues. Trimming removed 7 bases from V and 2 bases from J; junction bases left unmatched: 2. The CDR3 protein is CASGDYNTGELFF. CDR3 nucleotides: TGCGCCAGCGGGGACTACAACACCGGGGAGCTGTTTTTT.

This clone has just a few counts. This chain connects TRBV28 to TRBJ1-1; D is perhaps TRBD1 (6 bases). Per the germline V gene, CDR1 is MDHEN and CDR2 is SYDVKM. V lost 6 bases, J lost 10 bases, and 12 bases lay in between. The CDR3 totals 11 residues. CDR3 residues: CASRYRDTAFF. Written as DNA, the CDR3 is TGTGCCAGCAGGTACAGGGATACAGCTTTCTTT. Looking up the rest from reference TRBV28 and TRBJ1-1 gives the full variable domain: DVKVTQSSRYLVKRTGEKVFLECVQDMDHENMFWYRQDPGLGLRLIYFSYDVKMKEKGDIPEGYSVSREKKERFSLILESASTNQTSMYLCASRYRDTAFFGQGTRLTVV.

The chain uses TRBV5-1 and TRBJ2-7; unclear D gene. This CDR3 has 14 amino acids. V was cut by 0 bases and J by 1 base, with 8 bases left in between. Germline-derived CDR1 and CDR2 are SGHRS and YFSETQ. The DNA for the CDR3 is TGCGCCAGCAGCTTGGAATCAGCGTCCTACGAGCAGTACTTC. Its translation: CASSLESASYEQYF.

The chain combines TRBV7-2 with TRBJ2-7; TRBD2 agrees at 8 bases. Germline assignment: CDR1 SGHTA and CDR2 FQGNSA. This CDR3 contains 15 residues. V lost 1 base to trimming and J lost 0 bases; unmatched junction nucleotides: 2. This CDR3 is CASSLGLATSYEQYF. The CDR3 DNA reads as TGTGCCAGCAGCTTAGGACTAGCGACCTCCTACGAGCAGTACTTC. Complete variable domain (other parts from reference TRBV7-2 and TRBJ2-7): GAGVSQSPSNKVTEKGKDVELRCDPISGHTALYWYRQSLGQGLEFLIYFQGNSAPDKSGLPSDRFSAERTGGSVSTLTIQRTQQEDSAVYLCASSLGLATSYEQYFGPGTRLTVT.